This TCR beta chain was profiled in a study of T cell clones after liver transplantation. Study as a whole: In this trial, immunosuppression withdrawal was attempted within 2 years of liver transplant. Patients counted as tolerant after at least one year off all immunosuppression, enzymes not exceeding twice normal.

Sequencing used immunoSEQ multiplex PCR; TCRdb keeps in-frame clones, though not all of them. The data hold about 99,000 clones, with roughly four fifths observed a single time. This clone was observed a handful of times. Its matching antigen is unknown. The germline V gene encodes CDR1 SQVTM and CDR2 ANQGSEA. The V and J ends lost 1 base and 1 base respectively, with 11 bases between them. The CDR3 covers 14 residues. Study-level results: A larger donor-reactive than third-party decline suggested partial antigen-specific deletion. In a couple of subjects, few donor cells limited the measurable donor-reactive repertoire.

The rearrangement joins TRBV29-1 to TRBJ2-7; no clear D gene. This receptor was identified in a human donor who received a liver transplant. The sample was CD4+ T cells from blood, taken before liver transplant. CDR3 region: CSVEVRQASYEQYF. CDR3 coding DNA: TGCAGCGTTGAAGTCCGACAAGCTTCCTACGAGCAGTACTTC.